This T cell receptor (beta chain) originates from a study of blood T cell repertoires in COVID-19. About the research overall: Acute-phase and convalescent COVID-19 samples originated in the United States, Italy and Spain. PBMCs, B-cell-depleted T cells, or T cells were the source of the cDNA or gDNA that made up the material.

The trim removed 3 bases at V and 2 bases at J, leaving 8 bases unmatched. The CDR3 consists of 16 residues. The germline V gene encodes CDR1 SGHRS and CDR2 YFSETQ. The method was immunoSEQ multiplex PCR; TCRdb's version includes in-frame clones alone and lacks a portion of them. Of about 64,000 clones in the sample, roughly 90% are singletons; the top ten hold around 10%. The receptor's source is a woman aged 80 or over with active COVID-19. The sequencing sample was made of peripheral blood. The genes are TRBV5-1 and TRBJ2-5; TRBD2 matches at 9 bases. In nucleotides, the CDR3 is TGCGCCAGCAGCTGGGGGCATAGCGGGGGACAAGAGACCCAGTACTTC. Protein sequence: CASSWGHSGGQETQYF.